This TCR beta chain emerged from a study of neurological immune-mediated disorders. J lost 4 bases, V lost 2 bases, and 7 bases had no gene match. This CDR3 region has 17 residues. Looked up from germline, CDR1 is MNHEY and CDR2 is SVGEGT. Libraries from sorted cells each used approximately 990,000 CD4+ or CD8+ T cells. This clonotype has at least ten counts. The authors produced cDNA by 5'RACE using 10-nucleotide random UMIs. Each CDR3 protein is one row after TCRdb ran MiXCR on the 5' RACE reads. The sample holds tens of thousands of distinct CDR3 sequences, over 5.5% seen once. The chain links TRBV6-2 or TRBV6-3 to TRBJ2-2, with 10 nucleotides matching TRBD2. The TCR originated in a woman aged 18-35 years with multiple sclerosis. The source material was CD4+ T cells from blood. CDR3: CASSYQRGGPRTGELFF. CDR3 DNA: TGTGCCAGCAGTTACCAGCGGGGGGGCCCCCGCACCGGGGAGCTGTTTTTT.